The present entry profiles one T cell receptor beta chain with its context. Patients with alopecia areata provided lesional scalp punch biopsies as well as peripheral blood. The record originates from a study of CD8+ T cells in alopecia areata. The overall study: Treated patients were dosed with oral tofacitinib, taking 5 to 10 mg twice daily.

The CDR3 runs to 16 residues. Germline V lookup: CDR1 SGHRS, CDR2 YFSETQ. Trimming removed 2 bases from V and 2 bases from J, with 17 bases in between. RNA was extracted and reverse transcribed into cDNA as the sequencing template. Assay: immunoSEQ multiplex PCR; the TCRdb copy retains only in-frame clones and omits some. Found here are around 8,000 clones, approximately 71% of them singletons; the top ten hold more than 12%. The source was skin, collected at week 0. V and J are TRBV5-1 and TRBJ2-7; D might be TRBD2 (6 bases). This clonotype was obtained from a human donor with alopecia areata. CDR3 region: CASSFQSGTGAYEQYF. The CDR3, as DNA: TGCGCCAGCAGCTTCCAGTCCGGGACGGGGGCCTACGAGCAGTACTTC. Variable domain in full (rest from reference TRBV5-1 and TRBJ2-7): KAGVTQTPRYLIKTRGQQVTLSCSPISGHRSVSWYQQTPGQGLQFLFEYFSETQRNKGNFPGRFSGRQFSNSRSEMNVSTLELGDSALYLCASSFQSGTGAYEQYFGPGTRLTVT.